This is a list of T cell receptor beta chains from one sample in a study of Graves' ophthalmopathy and Graves' hyperthyroidism. TCRdb re-called the multiplex PCR reads with MiXCR, one entry per CDR3 protein. Here the sample spans hundreds of thousands of distinct CDR3 sequences, 22% being singletons. Sequenced sample: peripheral blood. These receptors were obtained from a woman under 30 with stable Graves' hyperthyroidism. Some clones in this sample may be carry-over from other donors' samples. Each CDR3 is given with its conserved first and last residue. D genes are given only for firm matches. Clone size, where shown, is once, few, many, or a class for clones that have expanded.

cdr3_nt | cdr3_aa | j_call | clone_size | d_call | v_call
TGTGCCAGCGGGGGGGGAATAGCAGGAGGGCCCCAGCATTTT | CASGGGIAGGPQHF | TRBJ1-5 | few | - | TRBV28
TGCAGTGCTAGAGATAGGGGCAGGGAAAATTATAGCAATCAGCCCCAGCATTTT | CSARDRGRENYSNQPQHF | TRBJ1-5 | many | - | TRBV20-1
TGTGCCAGCAGCCAGCTCGAGGGCTACACCTTC | CASSQLEGYTF | TRBJ1-2 | many | - | TRBV3-1
TGTGCCAGTAGTATAGAAGCGGCAGGGGCTGGAAACACCATATATTTT | CASSIEAAGAGNTIYF | TRBJ1-3 | many | - | TRBV19
TGTGCCAGCAGACCAGTGGGGGGGACGGGGGAGCTGTTTTTT | CASRPVGGTGELFF | TRBJ2-2 | many | TRBD2 | TRBV9
TGTGCCAGCACTAACAGTCACTACGAGCAGTACTTC | CASTNSHYEQYF | TRBJ2-7 | many | - | TRBV6-2/TRBV6-3
TGTGCCAGCAGCTTAGAGGGGAAAGGCAATCAGCCCCAGCATTTT | CASSLEGKGNQPQHF | TRBJ1-5 | many | - | TRBV5-6
TGCAGTGCTAGAGCACGTGGTAGGCTGGGTGGGTACGAGCAGTACTTC | CSARARGRLGGYEQYF | TRBJ2-7 | many | - | TRBV20-1
TGTGCCAGCAGAGGAGACAGGGAGGAAGAGACCCAGTACTTC | CASRGDREEETQYF | TRBJ2-5 | many | - | TRBV2
TGTGCCAGCAGCCAGGACGGCTTGAACACTGAAGCTTTCTTT | CASSQDGLNTEAFF | TRBJ1-1 | many | - | TRBV7-3
TGCAGTGCTACTAGACCGGACGGGCCCTACGAGCAGTACTTC | CSATRPDGPYEQYF | TRBJ2-7 | many | - | TRBV20-1
TGTGCCAGCAGCGACCTGGGACAGAGTCACACCATATATTTT | CASSDLGQSHTIYF | TRBJ1-3 | many | TRBD1 | TRBV9
TGCAGCGTTGGCAGGTTGAACACTGAAGCTTTCTTT | CSVGRLNTEAFF | TRBJ1-1 | - | - | TRBV29-1